The 7 T cell receptor beta chains reported below all come from one sample, sequenced in a study of blood T cell repertoires in COVID-19. Generated by immunoSEQ multiplex PCR, the TCRdb table keeps only in-frame clones and is missing some. The sample records roughly 100,000 clones, about 80% being singletons. The sequencing input was peripheral blood. Receptors were obtained from an older man with acute or convalescent COVID-19.

The chain carries TRBV6-6 and TRBJ2-2; D uncertain. V was clipped by 8 bases and J by 1 base, with 11 bases between them. The CDR3 extends over 14 amino acids. Germline loops: CDR1 MNHNY, CDR2 SVGAGI (reference sequence). The CDR3 loop reads CASLHNRNTGELFF. CDR3 bases: TGTGCCAGCCTGCACAACAGGAACACCGGGGAGCTGTTTTTT.

The chain uses TRBV19 and TRBJ2-7; D may be TRBD2 (6 bases). Trimming removed 1 base from V and 0 bases from J, with 10 bases in between. The CDR3 totals 15 residues. Germline CDR1 reads LNHDA; CDR2 reads SQIVND (reference sequence). CDR3 sequence (DNA): TGTGCCAGTAGTATAGCAGCGGGCAGCTCCTACGAGCAGTACTTC. It encodes CASSIAAGSSYEQYF.

The rearrangement joins TRBV4-2 to TRBJ2-3; 11 nucleotides match TRBD2. Germline CDR1 and CDR2: LGHNA and YNFKEQ. This CDR3 spans 19 amino acids. After removal of 1 base from V and 3 bases from J, the junction contained 12 bases not matched to a gene. DNA of the CDR3: TGTGCCAGCAGCCAAGGACTAGCGGGGAGGGCCGCGAAGACAGATACGCAGTATTTT. This encodes CASSQGLAGRAAKTDTQYF.

This clone was found a few times. The chain carries TRBV2 and TRBJ2-1; 10 bases are shared with TRBD1. The V and J ends lost 7 bases and 8 bases, in that order; junction bases with no gene match: 5. CDR3 size: 13 residues. Germline CDR1 SNHLY, CDR2 FYNNEI. In DNA, the CDR3 is TGTGCCAGCATTAAGACAGGGGGCTATGAGCAGTTCTTC. This sequence encodes CASIKTGGYEQFF.

The chain couples TRBV21-1 to TRBJ2-5; TRBD1 is taken as the D call from the table, unchecked against the DNA. TRBV21-1 is labeled a pseudogene. This CDR3 region has 13 residues. CDR3 protein: CASRGRDPKTQYF. CDR3 nucleotide sequence: TGTGCCTCCAGGGGCAGGGATCCCAAGACCCAGTACTTC.

The V gene is TRBV5-1, the J gene TRBJ2-5; 11 bases map to TRBD2. This CDR3 is 18 amino acids long. V gave up 4 bases and J gave up 4 bases; unmatched junction bases: 15. Germline V gives CDR1 SGHRS, CDR2 YFSETQ. The CDR3 DNA reads as TGCGCCAGCAGCCTCGGCCTAGCGGGGGGAGCAGCGGGAGAGACCCAGTACTTC. This encodes CASSLGLAGGAAGETQYF.

The V gene is TRBV7-2, the J gene TRBJ2-1, with D perhaps TRBD2 (5 bases). Looked up from germline, CDR1 is SGHTA and CDR2 is FQGNSA. The length of the CDR3 is 12 residues. Trimming removed 3 bases at V and 15 bases at J, with 15 bases between. The CDR3 loop reads CASSFERPAPFF. CDR3 sequence (DNA): TGTGCCAGCAGCTTCGAGCGGCCCGCTCCGTTCTTC.